This TCR beta chain was sequenced in a study of shared T cell receptors in the human thymus. The V gene's germline CDR1 is LGHNA and CDR2 YNFKEQ. The CDR3 is 13 residues long. V lost 3 bases and J 2 bases, leaving 7 bases between the germline ends. Generated by immunoSEQ multiplex PCR, the TCRdb table keeps only in-frame clones and is missing some. This sample has roughly 700,000 clones; roughly 88% occur once, and the top ten carry about 0.01%. This sample was also put to use in a study of human thymus T cells.

The TCR was taken from a boy in the first two years of life with a congenital heart defect. The rearrangement joins TRBV4-2 to TRBJ1-1, with D hard to call. The sequenced sample was thymocytes. In nucleotides, the CDR3 is TGTGCCAGCAGCCAGTCCATTAACACTGAAGCTTTCTTT. It codes for CASSQSINTEAFF.